The clone carrying this T cell receptor beta chain was seen a handful of times. What it binds is unknown. V was clipped by 4 bases and J by 0 bases, with 14 bases between them. This CDR3 comprises 16 residues. Using its own MiXCR run on the PCR reads, TCRdb lists one record per CDR3 protein. Of tens of thousands of distinct CDR3 sequences in the sample, approximately 25% were seen once. This record comes from a study of molecular identifiers for immune sequencing clone quantification. The study's findings and limits: More than 97% of effector molecules, versus under 1% of naive-cell molecules, belonged to clones above 20 RNA copies. Sharing of a barcode by identical TCR molecules could cause highly expanded clone sizes to be underestimated.

The clonotype comes from a human donor in good health. Some libraries in this study had Jurkat cell RNA spiked in. Sequenced: naive CD8+ T cells from blood, with Jurkat cell RNA spiked in. The subset here: FACS-sorted CD8+CD4-CCR7+CD45RA+ naive T cells. This chain connects TRBV12-3 or TRBV12-4 to TRBJ2-3; a weak D match, TRBD1 (6 bases). The CDR3 loop is CASSSPGTTSTDTQYF. CDR3 sequence (DNA): TGTGCCAGCAGTTCTCCGGGGACAACTAGCACAGATACGCAGTATTTT.